What follows are 5 T cell receptor beta chains derived from one specimen sequenced in a study of spatial heterogeneity in lung cancer. The time point: sample taken at primary tumor resection. Without sorting, whole RNA was sequenced from tumor, nontumor lung or frozen PBMC. TCRdb re-analysed the 5' RACE reads in MiXCR, keeping a single row per CDR3 protein. The repertoire holds approximately 300 distinct CDR3 sequences, roughly 20% seen once, with roughly half in the top ten. The source material was PBMCs, sampled at surgery. The receptors were sampled from a male donor with early-stage non-small cell lung cancer.

Note on this clonotype: With the library built for alpha chains, this beta chain is off target and its frequency is not meaningful. The chain joins TRBV20-1 to TRBJ2-5; 7 bases match TRBD2. In germline, CDR1 is DFQATT, CDR2 SNEGSKA (reference sequence). The CDR3 spans 11 residues. J lost 4 bases, V lost 8 bases, and 4 bases had no gene match. DNA for the CDR3: TGCAGTTTTGGGAGGGGAGAGACCCAGTACTTC. Protein: CSFGRGETQYF.

There are a few counts of this clonotype. This beta chain is off target for a library built for alpha chains, so its abundance means little. The rearrangement links TRBV28 to TRBJ2-7, with 9 bases fitting TRBD1. Germline trimming cut 3 bases from V and 3 bases from J; bases unmatched to any gene: 6. CDR3 length: 15 amino acids. CDR1 MDHEN and CDR2 SYDVKM come from the germline V gene. CDR3 nucleotides: TGTGCCAGCAGTTTTCCGGGACAGGGCATCTACGAGCAGTACTTC. Protein: CASSFPGQGIYEQYF.

This clonotype qualifies as large. This beta chain represents an off-target read in a library built for alpha chains; its size is of limited meaning. This chain connects TRBV20-1 to TRBJ2-7; maybe TRBD1 (5 bases). Trimming removed 1 base from V and 9 bases from J, with 13 bases in between. The CDR3 runs 12 residues. In germline, CDR1 is DFQATT, CDR2 SNEGSKA (reference sequence). The CDR3 sequence is CSARADTDMQYF. The CDR3 nucleotides read TGCAGTGCTAGAGCGGACACGGATATGCAGTACTTC.

In its sample, this clonotype ranks as large. Because the library targeted alpha chains, this beta chain is an off-target read whose size means little. V usage is TRBV6-5 and J usage is TRBJ2-4; possible D gene TRBD1, 5 bases. The germline V and J ends were trimmed by 2 bases and 9 bases, with 11 bases remaining between them. Germline values: CDR1 MNHEY, CDR2 SVGAGI. This CDR3 spans 13 amino acids. The DNA for the CDR3 is TGTGCCAGCAGTTACCAGGGCAGTTCCATTCAGTACTTC. The encoded protein is CASSYQGSSIQYF.

This clonotype ranks as large (0.1 to 1%). This beta chain was picked up by a library intended for alpha chains and is off target, so its count carries little meaning. The rearrangement joins TRBV2 to TRBJ2-3; D may correspond to TRBD1 or TRBD2 (5 bases each). The CDR3 is 15 residues long. V lost 2 bases, J lost 4 bases, and 13 bases lay in between. Germline loops: CDR1 SNHLY, CDR2 FYNNEI. CDR3 sequence: CASSESPGSSDTQYF. The CDR3 region has the DNA TGTGCCAGCAGTGAATCCCCAGGGAGCTCAGATACGCAGTATTTT.